A selection of T cell receptor beta chains follows, all from one sample in a study of OX40 agonist ivuxolimab in advanced cancers. TCRdb's table, derived via immunoSEQ multiplex PCR, lists solely in-frame clones and lacks some. The sample shows tens of thousands of clones, more than 65% of them seen only once. Here the sequenced sample was CD4+ or CD8+ T cells sorted from blood, taken in a trial of the OX40 agonist ivuxolimab. The origin of the receptors is an adult with an advanced solid tumor such as melanoma, head and neck, liver or kidney cancer. Each CDR3 is given with its conserved first and last residue. Fields, in order: clone size, J gene, D gene, V gene, CDR3 protein, CDR3 DNA. The D gene is left open where the match is weak. Clone size is shown for a subset of rows, as once, few, many or a class of expanded clone.

. | TRBJ2-7 | TRBD2 | TRBV28 | CASRRREGELVYEQYF | TGTGCCAGCAGGCGGAGGGAGGGTGAGCTGGTCTACGAGCAGTACTTC
. | TRBJ1-5 | . | TRBV27 | CASSFDRNSNQPQHF | TGTGCCAGCAGTTTTGACAGAAATAGCAATCAGCCCCAGCATTTT
. | TRBJ2-2 | TRBD1 | TRBV5-1 | CASSPNRGVSTGELFF | TGCGCCAGCAGCCCCAACAGGGGGGTTTCTACCGGGGAGCTGTTTTTT
. | TRBJ2-5 | . | TRBV18 | CASSPPQWGETQYF | TGTGCCAGCTCACCACCCCAGTGGGGAGAGACCCAGTACTTC
. | TRBJ2-7 | . | TRBV27 | CASSFTGTYEQYF | TGTGCCAGCAGTTTTACGGGGACCTACGAGCAGTACTTC
. | TRBJ1-2 | . | TRBV15 | CATTQRAGSYGYTF | TGTGCCACCACCCAAAGAGCAGGGTCCTATGGCTACACCTTC
. | TRBJ1-1 | . | TRBV9 | CASSVGGANTEAFF | TGTGCCAGCAGCGTAGGGGGGGCTAACACTGAAGCTTTCTTT
. | TRBJ2-3 | . | TRBV19 | CASSSRGAKDTQYF | TGTGCCAGTAGTTCGAGGGGGGCAAAAGATACGCAGTATTTT
once | TRBJ2-5 | TRBD2 | TRBV28 | CASSLRGTSGPQETQYF | TGTGCCAGCAGTTTACGCGGGACTAGCGGGCCACAAGAGACCCAGTACTTC
. | TRBJ1-3 | . | TRBV19 | CASSLPIGGNTIYF | TGTGCCAGTAGTCTTCCGATTGGGGGAAACACCATATATTTT
. | TRBJ2-7 | . | TRBV6-5 | CASSFVGRAYEQYF | TGTGCCAGCAGTTTCGTTGGGCGGGCCTACGAGCAGTACTTC
. | TRBJ1-5 | . | TRBV7-2 | CASSFRTDPNQPQHF | TGTGCCAGCAGCTTTCGGACAGACCCTAATCAGCCCCAGCATTTT
. | TRBJ2-6 | . | TRBV7-9 | CASSLDGQGGGANVLTF | TGTGCCAGCAGCTTAGACGGGCAGGGTGGCGGGGCCAACGTCCTGACTTTC
. | TRBJ1-5 | . | TRBV19 | CASSIGMRNQPQHF | TGTGCCAGTAGTATCGGGATGCGCAATCAGCCCCAGCATTTT
. | TRBJ1-4 | . | TRBV10-2 | CASSGQFNEKLFF | TGCGCCAGCAGTGGCCAGTTTAATGAAAAACTGTTTTTT
. | TRBJ2-3 | . | TRBV18 | CASSPPLGTSTDTQYF | TGTGCCAGCTCACCACCCCTAGGTACTAGCACAGATACGCAGTATTTT
. | TRBJ2-1 | . | TRBV28 | CASSQAPTHPDNEQFF | TGTGCCAGCAGTCAGGCCCCTACCCACCCTGACAATGAGCAGTTCTTC
once | TRBJ2-1 | . | TRBV5-1 | CASSALPRNSGNEQFF | TGCGCCAGCAGCGCTCTCCCTAGAAACTCCGGCAATGAGCAGTTCTTC
. | TRBJ1-1 | . | TRBV5-1 | CASSAPRDREEAFF | TGCGCCAGCAGCGCGCCCCGGGACCGGGAGGAAGCTTTCTTT
. | TRBJ1-2 | . | TRBV9 | CASSPPAGVDLYGYTF | TGTGCCAGCAGCCCCCCGGCAGGGGTAGATCTATATGGCTACACCTTC
. | TRBJ1-6 | TRBD1 | TRBV9 | CASSELDRANSPLHF | TGTGCCAGCAGTGAATTGGACAGGGCTAATTCACCCCTCCACTTT
. | TRBJ2-7 | . | TRBV6-6 | CASSDEGGLEQYF | TGTGCCAGCAGTGACGAAGGCGGACTTGAGCAGTACTTC
. | TRBJ2-4 | . | TRBV19 | CASMEGIAKNIQYF | TGTGCCAGTATGGAGGGAATAGCCAAAAACATTCAGTACTTC
. | TRBJ2-6 | . | TRBV28 | CASLLSGGANVLTF | TGTGCCAGCCTATTGTCTGGGGGGGCCAACGTCCTGACTTTC
. | TRBJ1-2 | . | TRBV7-2 | CASTRGREGSGYTF | TGTGCCAGCACCCGGGGCCGAGAAGGCTCCGGCTACACCTTC
. | TRBJ2-4 | TRBD1 | TRBV2 | CASSDLQGYLAKNIQYF | TGTGCCAGCAGTGATTTACAGGGGTACCTAGCCAAAAACATTCAGTACTTC
many | TRBJ1-2 | TRBD1 | TRBV6-4 | CAHRGDRVDYGYTF | TGTGCTCATAGAGGGGACAGGGTTGACTATGGCTACACCTTC
. | TRBJ2-5 | TRBD2 | TRBV6-6 | CASSYSWGGETQYF | TGTGCCAGCAGTTACTCATGGGGGGGAGAGACCCAGTACTTC
. | TRBJ2-7 | . | TRBV28 | CTSSLVGDGSYEQYF | TGTACCAGCAGTCTCGTGGGAGACGGCTCCTACGAGCAGTACTTC
. | TRBJ1-5 | . | TRBV6-5 | CASSYLGGVDQPQHF | TGTGCCAGCAGTTATCTGGGGGGGGTTGACCAGCCCCAGCATTTT
. | TRBJ2-2 | . | TRBV15 | CATSRAYGELFF | TGTGCCACCAGCAGAGCGTACGGGGAGCTGTTTTTT
. | TRBJ2-1 | TRBD2 | TRBV7-8 | CASRRSGGADEQFF | TGTGCCAGCAGGAGAAGCGGGGGGGCCGATGAGCAGTTCTTC
. | TRBJ2-7 | TRBD2 | TRBV28 | CASSQPGLVSYEQYF | TGTGCCAGCAGTCAACCGGGACTAGTTTCATACGAGCAGTACTTC
. | TRBJ2-1 | . | TRBV11-1 | CASSLAPSGFKYNEQFF | TGTGCCAGCAGCTTAGCCCCTTCTGGCTTCAAATACAATGAGCAGTTCTTC
. | TRBJ2-7 | . | TRBV15 | CATSRLGEQYF | TGTGCCACCAGCAGATTGGGGGAGCAGTACTTC
. | TRBJ1-2 | . | TRBV9 | CASSPEAYPNYGYTF | TGTGCCAGCAGCCCCGAGGCCTACCCTAACTATGGCTACACCTTC
. | TRBJ2-5 | . | TRBV6-5 | CASFLVGGILETQYF | TGTGCCAGTTTTTTGGTCGGGGGAATTCTAGAGACCCAGTACTTC
. | TRBJ1-1 | TRBD1 | TRBV19 | CASRTQGAGNTEAFF | TGTGCCAGTAGGACACAGGGGGCAGGGAACACTGAAGCTTTCTTT
. | TRBJ1-1 | . | TRBV18 | CASSPPGRANTEAFF | TGTGCCAGCTCACCCCCGGGGAGGGCGAACACTGAAGCTTTCTTT
. | TRBJ1-1 | . | TRBV28 | CASSFPQFRGTEAFF | TGTGCCAGCAGTTTTCCACAGTTTAGGGGAACTGAAGCTTTCTTT
. | TRBJ2-3 | TRBD1 | TRBV7-9 | CASSLGRQGATDTQYF | TGTGCCAGCAGCTTAGGGAGACAGGGGGCCACAGATACGCAGTATTTT
. | TRBJ2-3 | . | TRBV7-2 | CASSPAFGLGYTQYF | TGTGCCAGCAGCCCAGCCTTCGGGCTCGGGTATACGCAGTATTTT
. | TRBJ2-2 | TRBD1 | TRBV11-2 | CASSYKRQGNTGELFF | TGTGCCAGCAGCTACAAAAGACAGGGGAACACCGGGGAGCTGTTTTTT
. | TRBJ1-6 | . | TRBV7-2 | CASSPQTGHYNSPLHF | TGTGCCAGCAGCCCCCAGACAGGACACTATAATTCACCCCTCCACTTT